Below, 15 T cell receptor beta chains from the same sample are listed, as sequenced in a study of CXCR3-negative and CXCR3-positive naive CD8 T cells. UMI-labeled TRB cDNA libraries were prepared by 5' RACE. TCRdb reanalyzed the 5' RACE reads and collapses them to one entry per CDR3 protein, without DNA. This repertoire includes about 41,000 distinct CDR3 sequences. The sample was naive CXCR3- CD8+ T cells from blood. Stated subset: CD45RO-CCR7+CD27+CD95- naive CD8+ T cells lacking CXCR3 (TNR3-). Receptors originate from a human donor in good health. Some clones in this sample may be carry-over from other donors' samples.

The chain carries TRBV7-2 and TRBJ2-5; no DNA is available, so the TRBD2 call from TCRdb remains unchecked. The CDR3 is made up of 11 amino acids. Germline values: CDR1 SGHTA, CDR2 FQGNSA. CDR3 in amino acids: CASSPGGDQYF.

The V gene is TRBV29-1, the J gene TRBJ1-6; TCRdb returns TRBD1, unconfirmable since there is no DNA. This CDR3 region has 14 residues. Germline V gives CDR1 SQVTM, CDR2 ANQGSEA. This CDR3 reads CSATTGEGNSPLHF.

This clonotype registers medium-sized by frequency. The rearrangement joins TRBV4-3 to TRBJ1-1. From germline, CDR1 is LGHNA and CDR2 YSLEER. This CDR3 comprises 15 residues. CDR3 region: CASSQEGLRNTEAFF.

The rearrangement links TRBV15 to TRBJ1-1. This CDR3 is 13 amino acids long. Germline V gene lookup returns CDR1 LNHNV and CDR2 YYDKDF (reference sequence). This CDR3 is CATSSTPNTEAFF.

The V and J genes are TRBV29-1 and TRBJ1-1; TCRdb proposes TRBD1, but this gene call is untestable without DNA. This CDR3 spans 12 amino acids. CDR1 SQVTM and CDR2 ANQGSEA come from the germline V gene. This chain's CDR3 is CSSGGGNTEAFF.

The V gene is TRBV14, the J gene TRBJ2-1. The length of the CDR3 is 17 residues. Germline CDR1 reads SGHDN; CDR2 reads FVKESK. CDR3 region: CASSQDASTGAYNEQFF.

The gene calls are TRBV29-1 and TRBJ2-7. This CDR3 region has 15 residues. Germline loops: CDR1 SQVTM, CDR2 ANQGSEA. The CDR3 is CSVEIEGPSSYEQYF.

The genes are TRBV19 and TRBJ2-7; TCRdb's assignment of TRBD1 cannot be checked, as there is no DNA. Germline CDR1 LNHDA, CDR2 SQIVND (reference sequence). The CDR3 loop spans 16 amino acids. The CDR3 loop reads CASSEFSTGGFYEQYF.

The rearrangement uses TRBV29-1 and TRBJ2-7. The CDR3 totals 13 residues. The V gene's germline CDR1 is SQVTM and CDR2 ANQGSEA. CDR3 sequence: CSALDGNSYEQYF.

The gene calls are TRBV29-1 and TRBJ2-1; the D call from TCRdb, TRBD1, cannot be confirmed without DNA. CDR1 and CDR2 from the germline V gene are SQVTM and ANQGSEA. The CDR3 has 17 amino acids. The CDR3 sequence is CSARTGVSGGSYNEQFF.

The gene calls are TRBV7-2 and TRBJ2-1. The length of the CDR3 is 17 residues. Germline CDR1 is SGHTA and CDR2 is FQGNSA. CDR3 sequence reads: CASSLEDLQIAYNEQFF.

The rearrangement joins TRBV15 to TRBJ1-1. CDR1 is LNHNV, CDR2 YYDKDF, per germline (reference sequence). The CDR3 is 11 residues long. CDR3 region: CAVSGGTEAFF. The variable domain in full, completed from reference TRBV15 and TRBJ1-1, reads DAMVIQNPRYQVTQFGKPVTLSCSQTLNHNVMYWYQQKSSQAPKLLFHYYDKDFNNEADTPDNFQSRRPNTSFCFLDIRSPGLGDTAMYLCAVSGGTEAFFGQGTRLTVV.

This rearrangement joins TRBV7-8 to TRBJ2-2; TCRdb's D call, TRBD1, is unchecked because there is no DNA. The CDR3 spans 15 residues. Germline CDR1 SGHVS, CDR2 FQNEAQ. CDR3 loop: CASSLATGNTGELFF.

The CDR3 reads CASSLAGQGQSSYEQYF. The chain carries TRBV12-3 or TRBV12-4 and TRBJ2-7; checking the TCRdb D call of TRBD1 is not possible without DNA. The CDR3 has 17 amino acids.

The chain joins TRBV5-1 to TRBJ2-2; TCRdb designates TRBD1, a call that cannot be tested without DNA. Germline V gene lookup returns CDR1 SGHRS and CDR2 YFSETQ. This CDR3 contains 15 residues. CDR3 sequence reads: CASSLEVGATGELFF.